This entry concerns a single T cell receptor beta chain. This clone's antigen is unknown. It has no much larger one-base neighbor in the sample; base qualities were not kept. The germline V end is reduced by 6 bases and the J end by 7 bases; junction bases left unmatched: 12. The germline V gene gives CDR1 as MDHEN and CDR2 as SYDVKM. From the cysteine up to the phenylalanine, the CDR3 has a length of 14 residues. The DNA shown is the 42-base CDR3, in frame from base 1. One collaborating source in Seattle enrolled patients while the patients were actively infected and followed the patients over time throughout the course of disease. Whole blood was collected in K2EDTA tubes by collaborating institutions according to the institutions' own protocols. Collaborator samples were shipped for TCRbeta analysis as frozen whole blood, isolated PBMCs, or DNA extracted from either sample type. The immunoSEQ Assay, a bias-controlled multiplex PCR, was used to amplify TCRbeta CDR3 regions from genomic DNA. The source study handled its data this way. Nucleated cell counts per sample were estimated from amplification of reference gene primers within the assay. To quantify the absolute abundance of each unique TCRbeta CDR3 rearrangement, sequence reads were collapsed and filtered. For each sample, productive Simpson clonality was calculated as the square root of Simpson's diversity index across productive rearrangements. Sourced from immuneACCESS, this table was stored by TCRdb with only in-frame sequences that have V and J called. A share of the clones is absent; for the studies checked, an unresolved V gene accounts for under half, and the remainder has no known explanation. The DNA gave D and trimming, while V, J and clone size come from that table. Counted in this sample were about 52,000 clones; about four fifths of them appeared once. The ten most abundant clones make up approximately 26% of the sample.

This specimen belongs to a study of blood T cell repertoires in COVID-19 (dated by TCRdb to 2018 to 2020). Regarding the research as a whole: Samples covering the acute and convalescent phases of COVID-19 were provided by collaborators in the United States, Italy and Spain. Subjects who had been exposed to COVID-19, were actively infected with it, or had recovered from it provided the deeply sampled blood TCRbeta repertoires that made up the dataset. Samples were obtained from the ongoing ImmuneRACE study (first 160 participants) and from over a thousand subjects provided by 6 global collaborators. The prospective study material was composed of cDNA or gDNA derived from T cells, B-cell-depleted T cells, or PBMCs. A de-identified subject ID, COVID-19 status, age in years and sex were almost always included in the sample metadata. Where available, HLA class I and class II types were obtained from metadata supplied by the sample provider rather than from assay-based typing. A freely available public database, intended as a resource for researchers studying the immune response to SARS-CoV-2, is where the repertoires were released. Paper-wide results and their limitations: The amount of clinical and demographic metadata varied by source and participant and was provided uncurated.

The sequence joins TRBV28 to TRBJ2-7, with 7 junctional bases fitting TRBD2. The clonotype comes from a woman aged 80 or older with COVID-19, enrolled during active disease. Material: peripheral blood. The CDR3 protein is CASSPMERDGEQYF. In nucleotides, the sequence is TGTGCCAGCAGCCCGATGGAGCGGGATGGAGAGCAGTACTTC.